The T cell receptor (beta chain) described here comes from a study of cytomegalovirus exposure and HLA in healthy donors. The study's findings and limits: Some public TCRs appeared in many individuals, while most sequences were rare.

This clone has just a few counts. The antigen is undetermined. Germline V gene lookup returns CDR1 MNHNY and CDR2 SVGAGI (reference sequence). The CDR3 covers 12 residues. V was shortened by 6 bases and J by 6 bases, with 11 bases between the two germline ends. PCR primers comprised 60 Vbeta and 13 Jbeta primers. TCRdb's table, derived via immunoSEQ multiplex PCR, lists solely in-frame clones and lacks some. The sample comprises approximately 160,000 clones, about 71% of which are singletons, and around 2.8% rests with the top ten. Sequencing was done on a sample of PBMCs. The TCR was taken from a woman between 40 and 50 years old in good health and CMV-seropositive. This chain connects TRBV6-6 to TRBJ1-1, with TRBD1 as a possible D gene (6 bases). CDR3 sequence reads: CASRWGGPEAFF. Here the CDR3 DNA reads TGTGCCAGCAGATGGGGGGGCCCTGAAGCTTTCTTT.